The 11 T cell receptor beta chains presented below share a single source sample, sequenced in a study of graft-versus-host responses after intestinal transplantation. Their antigen targets remain unknown. Profiling relied on immunoSEQ multiplex PCR, and the TCRdb table lists in-frame clones only, not all of them. The repertoire holds about 120,000 clones, roughly 93% seen once, with 0.095% to 0.15% in the top ten. Specimen: unstimulated CD4+ T cells sorted from spleen or lymph node cells, collected before intestinal transplant. The receptors come from a human donor who received an intestinal transplant.

V gene TRBV7-9 combines with J gene TRBJ2-5; D gene uncertain. Germline V gene data show CDR1 as SEHNR and CDR2 as FQNEAQ (reference sequence). Trimming pared 3 bases from V and 4 bases from J, leaving 3 bases between. The CDR3 is 11 residues long. DNA for the CDR3: TGTGCCAGCAGCTTCCGAGAGACCCAGTACTTC. It is translated as CASSFRETQYF. The full variable domain, completed using reference TRBV7-9 and TRBJ2-5, is DTGVSQNPRHKITKRGQNVTFRCDPISEHNRLYWYRQTLGQGPEFLTYFQNEAQLEKSRLLSDRFSAERPKGSFSTLEIQRTEQGDSAMYLCASSFRETQYFGPGTRLLVL.

Remarks on this clone: One junction end does not reproduce the germline sequence, and a read error may be involved. The chain recombines TRBV7-7 with TRBJ2-7; D unclear. The length of the CDR3 is 8 residues. Germline V gene data show CDR1 as SSHAT and CDR2 as FNYEAQ (reference sequence). CDR3: CASSAMYF. The CDR3 DNA follows: TGTGCTAGCAGCGCCATGTACTTC.

As for this clone: This sample also contains other DNA sequences that code for the same CDR3. The rearrangement joins TRBV6-6 to TRBJ1-2; unclear D gene. Germline V gene lookup returns CDR1 MNHNY and CDR2 SVGAGI (reference sequence). The germline V and J ends were trimmed by 6 bases and 2 bases, with 4 bases remaining between them. The CDR3 is 11 amino acids. This CDR3 reads CASRGNYGYTF. CDR3 DNA: TGTGCCAGCAGAGGGAACTATGGCTACACCTTC.

The genes are TRBV6-5 and TRBJ2-7, with D unresolved. The CDR3 contains 15 residues. V gave up 0 bases and J gave up 2 bases, with 11 bases separating them. CDR1 is MNHEY and CDR2 is SVGAGI in the germline V gene. CDR3 loop: CASSYSIMGTYEQYF. The CDR3 DNA reads TGTGCCAGCAGTTACTCGATCATGGGAACCTACGAGCAGTACTTC.

The chain couples TRBV18 to TRBJ1-5; no definite D call. Germline lookup yields CDR1 KGHSH and CDR2 LQKENI. The CDR3 has 15 amino acids. Deletions cut 3 bases from V and 7 bases from J, with 16 bases between. CDR3 region: CASSPRPVLGQPQHF. In DNA form, the CDR3 reads TGTGCCAGCTCACCTCGGCCGGTGCTGGGGCAGCCCCAGCATTTT.

This chain joins TRBV4-2 and TRBJ1-5, with a weak D call TRBD1 (6 bases). V shed 0 bases and J shed 5 bases, with 17 bases lying between them. Germline CDR1 LGHNA, CDR2 YNFKEQ. The CDR3 has 17 amino acids. The CDR3 loop is CASSQDSVSGGDQPQHF. The CDR3 DNA reads as TGTGCCAGCAGCCAAGATTCAGTATCGGGGGGCGATCAGCCCCAGCATTTT.

A single count supports this clone. This rearrangement joins TRBV7-9 to TRBJ1-2; a weak D match, TRBD1 (5 bases). Germline CDR1 reads SEHNR; CDR2 reads FQNEAQ (reference sequence). This CDR3 is 15 amino acids long. Trimming took off 4 bases at V and 4 bases at J, with 16 bases between the two ends. CDR3 amino acids: CASSSGGGAGYGYTF. Written as DNA, the CDR3 is TGTGCCAGCAGCTCGGGGGGAGGGGCCGGCTATGGCTACACCTTC.

The V and J genes are TRBV5-1 and TRBJ2-5; D assignment may be TRBD1 or TRBD2 (5 bases each). Per the germline V gene, CDR1 is SGHRS and CDR2 is YFSETQ. The CDR3 runs to 14 residues. The V end lost 6 bases, the J end lost 5 bases, and 17 bases lay between the germline ends. The CDR3 sequence is CASNSDGTWETQYF. As DNA, the CDR3 is TGCGCCAGCAACTCCGATGGGACGTGGGAGACCCAGTACTTC.

This clone was recorded a few times. V usage is TRBV4-2 and J usage is TRBJ1-4; D remains ambiguous. V lost 1 base and J 8 bases, leaving 5 bases between the germline ends. The CDR3 extends over 12 amino acids. The germline CDR1 and CDR2 sequences are LGHNA and YNFKEQ. As DNA, the CDR3 is TGTGCCAGCAGCCAAGTAGGCGAAAAACTGTTTTTT. Protein sequence: CASSQVGEKLFF.

The rearrangement uses TRBV19 and TRBJ2-7; 7 bases agree with TRBD2. CDR1 is LNHDA and CDR2 is SQIVND in the germline V gene (reference sequence). CDR3 length: 13 residues. V lost 5 bases, J lost 5 bases, and 6 bases stayed unmatched. The CDR3 DNA sequence: TGTGCCAGTAGTCGGGAGGAGGGCCACGAGCAGTACTTC. Encoded protein: CASSREEGHEQYF.

J is TRBJ1-1 and V is TRBV20-1, with a tentative D call TRBD1 (6 bases). V shed 4 bases and J shed 7 bases, with 10 bases lying between them. The length of the CDR3 is 11 residues. Germline V gives CDR1 DFQATT, CDR2 SNEGSKA (reference sequence). This CDR3 is CSAKRQVEAFF. CDR3 nucleotide sequence: TGCAGTGCTAAACGACAGGTTGAAGCTTTCTTT.